The TCR beta chain described here comes from a study of blood T cell repertoires in COVID-19. Study-level information: Samples came from the United States, Italy and Spain, spanning acute and convalescent COVID-19. PBMCs, B-cell-depleted T cells, or T cells provided the cDNA or gDNA that made up the material.

The CDR3 spans 17 residues. In germline, CDR1 is MNHNS, CDR2 SASEGT. The V gene lost 0 bases and the J gene lost 4 bases, with 19 bases spanning the gap. This clone was found once. The authors' processing: Reference gene primer amplification in the assay estimated nucleated cell counts. The assay was immunoSEQ multiplex PCR, and TCRdb's table has in-frame clones only and misses some. V and J calls and clone size follow that table, whereas D and trimming were derived from the DNA. The sample carries under 300,000 clones, 81% recorded once. This chain uses TRBV6-1 with TRBJ2-7; D perhaps matches TRBD1 (5 bases). The sample taken for sequencing was peripheral blood. The sequence derives from a woman aged 55-69 years with active or convalescent COVID-19. This CDR3 reads CASSEADRTGAVYEQYF. The DNA of the CDR3 is TGTGCCAGCAGTGAAGCAGACCGTACAGGCGCCGTTTACGAGCAGTACTTC.